This T cell receptor (beta chain) was documented in a study of T-cell memory formation after mild COVID-19. TCR alpha and TCR beta cDNA libraries with sample barcodes and UMIs came from 5'RACE using constant-segment primers. TCRdb recomputed calls from the 5' RACE reads with MiXCR, one row per CDR3 protein. The data hold roughly 350,000 distinct CDR3 sequences, with around 21% observed a single time. V was shortened by 0 bases and J by 5 bases, with 13 bases between the two germline ends. The CDR3 runs 15 residues. CDR1 and CDR2 from the germline V gene are SGHDN and FVKESK. The sequence came from an adult woman who had mild COVID-19 (a few samples of this study predate the infection). Cell type and time point are not known. The sequencing input was PBMCs or a T cell subset sorted from them (not recorded which). The chain uses TRBV14 and TRBJ1-1; D remains unclear. The CDR3 spells CASSQDAGRGTEAFF. DNA for the CDR3: TGTGCCAGCAGCCAAGATGCGGGCCGGGGAACTGAAGCTTTCTTT.